This TCR beta chain was captured in a study of cytomegalovirus exposure and HLA in healthy donors. Study-level background: It was reported in a later analysis that the same platform had been used for the 110 or so validation repertoires as for the approximately 730 first-cohort repertoires. General study findings and limits: Researchers counted around 160 TCR beta chains as cytomegalovirus-associated. According to a subsequent analysis, TCR clusters identified in the first cohort showed a tendency to co-occur across the roughly 120 validation repertoires.

Produced via immunoSEQ multiplex PCR; TCRdb's table is partial and in-frame only. The repertoire holds some 250,000 clones, with about 90% as singletons. Donors were drawn from the 120-subject validation cohort, separate from the approximately 640-subject first cohort. Regarding this clone: What it binds is unknown.

Germline CDR1 reads MNHEY; CDR2 reads SVGAGI. V shed 4 bases, J shed 7 bases, and the junction held 5 bases outside the gene matches. The CDR3 has 15 residues. The rearrangement uses TRBV6-5 and TRBJ1-6; 9 bases are shared with TRBD1. The sequence derives from a young woman in good health and CMV-seronegative. The sample taken for sequencing was PBMCs. The CDR3 nucleotides read TGTGCCAGCAGTTCGGGACAGGGAGGGAATTCACCCCTCCACTTT. Translation: CASSSGQGGNSPLHF.